One and the same sample provided the 22 T cell receptor beta chains below, sequenced in a study of tumor and adjacent non-tumor tissue in lung cancer (dated by TCRdb to the late 2010s). Receptor libraries were prepared by multiplex PCR. The listed sequencing device is Illumina HiSeq 2500. TCRbeta libraries were built by three rounds of nested PCR using primers (Table S4), following protocols modified from ARM-PCR. TCRdb itself trimmed the public reads at Q25 with fastp, ran MiXCR and retained productive beta chains. Each entry is one CDR3 protein sequence, shown with its most common DNA and genes. Within this sample are about 85,000 distinct CDR3 sequences, with 61% of them counted one time only. The biggest ten clones account for roughly 15% of the sample. RNA was extracted from bulk unsorted tissue and checked for quality with a NanoDrop ND-1000 and an Agilent 2100. Sequencing used lung tumor tissue. The source of these receptors is a man aged 65-85 years with non-small cell lung cancer.

This clonotype occurred many times. This sequence joins TRBV5-4 and TRBJ2-1; no clear D gene. V dropped 9 bases and J dropped 7 bases, with 17 bases sitting between them. Germline-derived CDR1 and CDR2 are SGHNT and YYREEE (reference sequence). The CDR3 is made up of 13 amino acids. The CDR3 protein is CAISRVGDNEQFF. CDR3 nucleotide sequence: TGTGCCATCTCTAGAGTTGGGGATAATGAGCAGTTCTTC.

The chain combines TRBV20-1 with TRBJ2-1; a weak D match, TRBD1 (6 bases). Germline V gene data show CDR1 as DFQATT and CDR2 as SNEGSKA (reference sequence). The ends were cut back, 3 bases at V and 9 bases at J, with 15 bases in the middle. The CDR3 covers 13 residues. This CDR3 reads CSASGVGAREQFF. The CDR3 bases are TGCAGTGCTAGCGGGGTGGGGGCACGTGAGCAGTTCTTC.

Only a few counts were recorded for this clonotype. A much larger clone lies a single base off, so this may be a read error. This rearrangement joins TRBV12-3 or TRBV12-4 to TRBJ2-2, with a tentative D call TRBD1 (6 bases). The CDR3 has 14 amino acids. V lost 3 bases and J 3 bases, leaving 8 bases between the germline ends. The DNA of the CDR3 is TGTGCCAGCAGTTTTGCAGGGGACACCGGGGAGCTGTTTTTT. Protein product: CASSFAGDTGELFF.

This clonotype has ten or more counts. This sequence joins TRBV11-2 and TRBJ2-5; 8 positions agree with TRBD1. Germline values: CDR1 SGHAT, CDR2 FQNNGV. Trimming took 2 bases from V and 4 from J; bases not matched to a gene: 6. CDR3 size: 15 residues. The CDR3 sequence is CASSLNRGSLETQYF. The CDR3 DNA reads as TGTGCCAGCAGCTTAAACAGGGGGTCATTAGAGACCCAGTACTTC.

As regards this clonotype: A read error may account for a junction end that differs from germline. The chain recombines TRBV12-3 or TRBV12-4 with TRBJ2-2, with D tentatively TRBD1 (6 bases). The CDR3 contains 15 residues. Here the CDR3 DNA reads TGTACCAGCAGCTTAGGGGGTCCGAACACCGGGGAGCTGTTTTTT. Translating gives CTSSLGGPNTGELFF.

This clonotype was found many times. DNA for the CDR3: TGCAGCGTTTTGGGACAGGGCGTTAATGAAAAACTGTTTTTT. This translates into CSVLGQGVNEKLFF. V usage is TRBV29-1 and J usage is TRBJ1-4; TRBD1 matches 9 bases. Germline V lookup: CDR1 SQVTM, CDR2 ANQGSEA. This CDR3 is built from 14 residues. The V and J ends lost 5 bases and 4 bases, in that order; junction bases with no gene match: 5.

Points on this clonotype: At one of its ends the junction is not consistent with the germline gene, which may arise from a read error. The J gene is TRBJ2-7, the V gene TRBV6-6; D remains ambiguous. Germline assignment: CDR1 MNHNY and CDR2 SVGAGI (reference sequence). The CDR3 is 12 amino acids. The CDR3 sequence: CATGSYSYDQYF. As DNA, the CDR3 is TGTGCCACCGGCTCCTACTCGTACGACCAGTACTTC.

As to this clonotype: The junction and the germline gene differ at one end; a read error may be behind it. The chain carries TRBV10-3 and TRBJ2-7, with D possibly being TRBD2 (5 bases). This CDR3 spans 13 amino acids. Germline CDR1 and CDR2: ENHRY and SYGVKD. CDR3 sequence: CAIRPGVTYEPYF. The CDR3 DNA reads as TGTGCCATCAGGCCCGGGGTAACCTACGAGCCGTACTTC.

This clonotype occurred once. The conserved closing phenylalanine or tryptophan is absent in this CDR3, likely reflecting a read error. This rearrangement joins TRBV11-2 to TRBJ2-1, with D hard to call. The CDR3 has 14 amino acids. The germline CDR1 and CDR2 sequences are SGHAT and FQNNGV. In DNA, the CDR3 is TGTGCCAGCAGTAAGGATCATTCCTATAATGAGCAGTTCATC. Translating gives CASSKDHSYNEQFI.

This clonotype was observed many times. V is TRBV28 and J is TRBJ2-2; TRBD2 matches 11 bases. V trimming: 1 base; J trimming: 7 bases; junction bases outside the gene matches: 8. Germline CDR1 reads MDHEN; CDR2 reads SYDVKM. There are 17 residues in the CDR3. This chain's CDR3 is CASSLYASGGFSGELFF. CDR3 nucleotide sequence: TGTGCCAGCAGTTTATACGCTAGCGGGGGGTTTAGCGGGGAGCTGTTTTTT.

This clonotype turned up a few times. Since a much larger clone is just one base distant, this may be a read error. The V call is TRBV6-6, the J call TRBJ1-6; D not resolved. Germline CDR1 reads MNHNY; CDR2 reads SVGAGI (reference sequence). The CDR3 has 16 amino acids. Trimming pared 0 bases from V and 11 bases from J, leaving 17 bases between. The CDR3 DNA follows: TGTGCCAGCAGTTACTCTCGCGGGTGGGCTTATCCACCCCTCCACTTT. Encoded protein: CASSYSRGWAYPPLHF.

This clonotype was detected many times. The CDR3, as DNA: TGTGCCAGCAGCCAAGGGGGCAGGAACACCGGGGAGCTGTTTTTT. Translating it yields CASSQGGRNTGELFF. This chain connects TRBV11-1 to TRBJ2-2, with 7 bases fitting TRBD1. The V gene end was trimmed by 5 bases and the J gene end by 1 base; junction bases not matched to a gene: 4. The CDR3 length is 15 residues. Germline loops: CDR1 SGHAT, CDR2 FQDESV (reference sequence).

This clonotype showed up many times. The V and J genes are TRBV4-1 and TRBJ2-1; maybe TRBD1 (5 bases). Germline-derived CDR1 and CDR2 are MGHRA and YSYEKL. V dropped 4 bases and J dropped 3 bases, with 10 bases sitting between them. The CDR3 has 14 amino acids. The CDR3 protein is CASSLKDSYNEQFF. Written as DNA, the CDR3 is TGCGCCAGCAGCCTAAAAGACAGCTACAATGAGCAGTTCTTC.

This clonotype was picked up many times. V gene TRBV7-8 combines with J gene TRBJ2-1; D may be TRBD2 (5 bases). Looked up from germline, CDR1 is SGHVS and CDR2 is FQNEAQ. V shed 3 bases and J shed 10 bases, with 7 bases lying between them. The CDR3 totals 11 residues. The CDR3 region is CASSFGGEQFF. As DNA, the CDR3 is TGTGCCAGCAGCTTTGGAGGCGAGCAGTTCTTC.

This clonotype appeared a few times. This may arise from a read error, as a much more abundant clone is one base away. The chain carries TRBV6-2 or TRBV6-3 and TRBJ2-2; 9 nucleotides agree with TRBD2. CDR1 and CDR2 (germline): MNHEY, SVGEGT. This CDR3 region has 15 residues. Losses at the gene ends were 2 bases for V and 6 bases for J; bases not matched to a gene: 4. The CDR3 DNA reads TGTGCCAGCAGTTACCAGCGGGGGGACGCCGGGGAGCTGTTTTTT. As protein: CASSYQRGDAGELFF.

In the case of this clonotype: This sequence may be a read error, since a much larger clone differs from it by one base. V usage is TRBV10-3 and J usage is TRBJ2-1; D might be TRBD2 (6 bases). The CDR3 totals 16 residues. Germline V gene data show CDR1 as ENHRY and CDR2 as SYGVKD. CDR3 sequence: CAISESGGAGSNEEFF. The CDR3 DNA is TGTGCCATCAGTGAGTCGGGCGGGGCGGGGAGCAATGAGGAGTTCTTC.

This chain connects TRBV20-1 to TRBJ2-7, with D perhaps TRBD2 (7 bases). The CDR3 spans 14 residues. V was cut by 7 bases and J by 5 bases, with 21 bases left in between. Germline CDR1 and CDR2: DFQATT and SNEGSKA (reference sequence). The CDR3 protein is CSVGGGGGGNEQYF. In nucleotides, the CDR3 is TGCAGTGTCGGTGGTGGCGGGGGCGGGAACGAGCAGTACTTC.

At least ten counts were recorded for this clonotype. V gene TRBV20-1 combines with J gene TRBJ2-1; no firm D call. V lost 3 bases, J lost 8 bases, and 5 bases lay in between. The CDR3 extends over 10 amino acids. In germline, CDR1 is DFQATT, CDR2 SNEGSKA (reference sequence). The CDR3 sequence: CSARSDEQFF. CDR3 nucleotides: TGCAGTGCTAGGAGCGATGAGCAGTTCTTC.

As for this clonotype: Since no conserved phenylalanine or tryptophan closes the CDR3, a read error is the likely cause. V is TRBV28 and J is TRBJ2-7, with 12 bases aligning to TRBD1. The CDR3 has 16 amino acids. CDR1 MDHEN and CDR2 SYDVKM come from the germline V gene. The V gene end was trimmed by 5 bases and the J gene end by 2 bases; junction bases not matched to a gene: 7. The CDR3, as DNA: TGTGCCAGCAGTCTCCCCGGGACAGGGGGCGCCTACGAGCAGTACCTC. Encoded protein: CASSLPGTGGAYEQYL.

This clonotype was counted at least ten times. The chain recombines TRBV20-1 with TRBJ2-5, with TRBD1 identical over 8 bases. There are 14 residues in the CDR3. Germline CDR1 DFQATT, CDR2 SNEGSKA (reference sequence). V lost 6 bases and J lost 5; bases outside the gene matches: 11. This CDR3 reads CSARGQGRSETQYF. In DNA, the CDR3 is TGCAGTGCCCGTGGACAGGGACGGTCCGAGACCCAGTACTTC.

This clonotype showed up just a few times. The chain recombines TRBV5-1 with TRBJ2-3; TRBD1 matches at 7 bases. Trimming removed 6 bases from V and 1 base from J; junction bases left unmatched: 11. The germline gives CDR1 SGHRS, CDR2 YFSETQ. This CDR3 spans 16 amino acids. CDR3 sequence: CASTATLGTGTDTQYF. For the CDR3, the DNA is TGCGCCAGCACCGCAACCTTAGGGACAGGCACAGATACGCAGTATTTT.

In its sample, this clonotype was seen a few times. At one end, the junction sequence differs from germline, possibly due to a read error. V usage is TRBV6-1 and J usage is TRBJ2-7; D may be TRBD1 (5 bases). Looked up from germline, CDR1 is MNHNS and CDR2 is SASEGT. The length of the CDR3 is 11 residues. CDR3 amino acids: CASSEGRVKHF. CDR3 bases: TGTGCCAGCAGTGAAGGCAGGGTGAAGCACTTC.